These 9 T cell receptor beta chains originate from one sample sequenced in a study of T cell responses to AZD1222 COVID-19 vaccine. Sequencing was performed with immunoSEQ multiplex PCR; in TCRdb, only in-frame clones are kept and a portion is missing. The sample records about 120,000 clones, around 92% being singletons. The sample was peripheral blood, taken on day 0 of AZD1222 vaccination. The receptors originated from an adult in good health.

The chain has TRBV7-2 and TRBJ2-3; TRBD2 matches 11 bases. The CDR3 contains 19 residues. Trimming took 1 base from V and 0 from J; bases not matched to a gene: 9. Germline CDR1 and CDR2: SGHTA and FQGNSA. The CDR3 coding sequence is TGTGCCAGCAGCTTAGGACTAGCGGGACCATCCACTAGCACAGATACGCAGTATTTT. Its translation is CASSLGLAGPSTSTDTQYF.

This chain connects TRBV24-1 to TRBJ2-2; D remains ambiguous. Trimming stripped 3 bases from V and 0 bases from J, with 7 bases between. Per the germline V gene, CDR1 is KGHDR and CDR2 is SFDVKD. The CDR3 has 15 residues. The CDR3 protein is CATSDAVTNTGELFF. In nucleotides, the CDR3 is TGTGCCACCAGTGATGCGGTAACGAACACCGGGGAGCTGTTTTTT.

The chain carries TRBV2 and TRBJ1-5; 7 positions agree with TRBD1. In germline, CDR1 is SNHLY, CDR2 FYNNEI. The length of the CDR3 is 16 residues. The junction had 13 bases not matched to a gene; V was cut back by 4 bases and J by 7 bases. In nucleotides, the CDR3 is TGTGCCAGCAGTGGAAGGGGGCGGGAAAGAGGACAGCCCCAGCATTTT. This translates into CASSGRGRERGQPQHF.

The chain employs TRBV20-1 and TRBJ2-7; D not certain. The CDR3 sequence is 11 residues long. From germline, CDR1 is DFQATT and CDR2 SNEGSKA (reference sequence). Trimming removed 0 bases from V and 5 bases from J, with 5 bases in between. The CDR3 DNA is TGCAGTGCTAGAGAGGTTGACGAGCAGTACTTC. Translation gives CSAREVDEQYF.

The chain carries TRBV7-8 and TRBJ1-4; D remains unclear. This CDR3 has 16 amino acids. CDR1 is SGHVS and CDR2 is FQNEAQ in the germline V gene. V lost 7 bases and J lost 0, with 15 bases in between. The CDR3 DNA reads as TGTGCCAGCACCCCAGTCCGGGTCACAACTAATGAAAAACTGTTTTTT. Translated, it gives CASTPVRVTTNEKLFF.

The V and J genes are TRBV2 and TRBJ1-4, with 8 bases matching TRBD1. Germline V gene sequence: CDR1 SNHLY, CDR2 FYNNEI. After removal of 5 bases from V and 3 bases from J, the junction contained 5 bases not matched to a gene. The CDR3 is 15 residues long. CDR3 sequence: CASSPGTGSNEKLFF. CDR3 DNA sequence: TGTGCCAGCAGTCCCGGGACAGGTTCTAATGAAAAACTGTTTTTT.

This chain uses TRBV7-3 with TRBJ1-5; D is perhaps TRBD1 (5 bases). Trimming stripped 4 bases from V and 3 bases from J, with 7 bases between. Germline CDR1 is SGHTA and CDR2 is FQGTGA. The CDR3 is 13 residues long. For the CDR3, the DNA is TGTGCCAGCAGCTCGGGGCCCAATCAGCCCCAGCATTTT. Its translation: CASSSGPNQPQHF.

The genes are TRBV7-9 and TRBJ1-1; 11 positions match TRBD1. The CDR3 has 15 residues. The V gene end was trimmed by 2 bases and the J gene end by 6 bases; junction bases not matched to a gene: 5. Germline assignment: CDR1 SEHNR and CDR2 FQNEAQ (reference sequence). DNA of the CDR3: TGTGCCAGCAGCTTATGGACAGGGGGCTCCTCTGAAGCTTTCTTT. This codes for CASSLWTGGSSEAFF.

On this clone: The same CDR3 is also encoded by other DNA sequences in this sample. The V and J genes are TRBV5-1 and TRBJ1-1; weak D call: TRBD1 (6 bases). V lost 4 bases, J lost 4 bases, and 14 bases lay in between. The CDR3 runs 14 residues. Looked up from germline, CDR1 is SGHRS and CDR2 is YFSETQ. The CDR3 loop reads CASSPQGSGTEAFF. DNA for the CDR3: TGCGCCAGCAGCCCCCAGGGGTCTGGCACTGAAGCTTTCTTT.